These 5 T cell receptor beta chains were all obtained from the same sample, sequenced in a study of vaccination and CD4 T cells after COVID-19. What these receptors recognize is not known. Treatment noted: roughly ten-day PBMC culture with coronavirus spike peptide pools or control peptides (ViraFEST assay). At the Johns Hopkins FTIC core, DNA taken from cultured CD4+ T cells was sequenced by way of the Oncomine TCR Beta short-read assay. TCRdb redid the calling of the PCR reads with MiXCR, one entry per CDR3 protein. The sample shows about 14,000 distinct CDR3 sequences, less than 70% of them seen only once. This material consisted of CD4+ T cells from blood, cultured in vitro, taken before SARS-CoV-2 vaccination. These receptors came from a human donor who had recovered from COVID-19.

V is TRBV5-1 and J is TRBJ1-2; D ambiguous. From germline, CDR1 is SGHRS and CDR2 YFSETQ. V lost 0 bases, J lost 0 bases, and 12 bases lay in between. The CDR3 covers 16 residues. The CDR3 DNA reads TGCGCCAGCAGCTTGGGATCCGGTGGGGCTAACTATGGCTACACCTTC. Translating it yields CASSLGSGGANYGYTF.

The rearrangement joins TRBV28 to TRBJ1-2; D uncertain. The CDR3 covers 13 residues. Per the germline V gene, CDR1 is MDHEN and CDR2 is SYDVKM. V lost 5 bases and J lost 4, with 11 bases in between. The CDR3 DNA reads TGTGCCAGCAGTCCCACGGGTGGCTATGGCTACACCTTC. Encoded protein: CASSPTGGYGYTF.

The genes are TRBV19 and TRBJ2-5; no reliable D call. Germline CDR1 and CDR2: LNHDA and SQIVND (reference sequence). V lost 8 bases and J lost 1, with 11 bases in between. This CDR3 region has 13 residues. CDR3 DNA sequence: TGTGCCAGTTCAGGTTATTCCCAAGAGACCCAGTACTTC. It specifies CASSGYSQETQYF. The full variable domain, completed using reference TRBV19 and TRBJ2-5, is DGGITQSPKYLFRKEGQNVTLSCEQNLNHDAMYWYRQDPGQGLRLIYYSQIVNDFQKGDIAEGYSVSREKKESFPLTVTSAQKNPTAFYLCASSGYSQETQYFGPGTRLLVL.

The V and J genes are TRBV28 and TRBJ1-1; TRBD1 matches at 8 bases. Germline trimming cut 3 bases from V and 10 bases from J; bases unmatched to any gene: 7. Germline V gene lookup returns CDR1 MDHEN and CDR2 SYDVKM. This CDR3 has 13 amino acids. The CDR3 here is CASSFRGPGGAFF. DNA for the CDR3: TGTGCCAGCAGTTTCAGGGGGCCGGGGGGAGCTTTCTTT.

This clonotype has just a few counts. The rearrangement uses TRBV15 and TRBJ1-6; D gene uncertain. In germline, CDR1 is LNHNV, CDR2 YYDKDF (reference sequence). The CDR3 length is 15 residues. Trimming stripped 0 bases from V and 12 bases from J, with 15 bases between. DNA for the CDR3: TGTGCCACCAGCAGAGATATGAACGGCGGTGGACCCCTCCACTTT. Protein: CATSRDMNGGGPLHF.